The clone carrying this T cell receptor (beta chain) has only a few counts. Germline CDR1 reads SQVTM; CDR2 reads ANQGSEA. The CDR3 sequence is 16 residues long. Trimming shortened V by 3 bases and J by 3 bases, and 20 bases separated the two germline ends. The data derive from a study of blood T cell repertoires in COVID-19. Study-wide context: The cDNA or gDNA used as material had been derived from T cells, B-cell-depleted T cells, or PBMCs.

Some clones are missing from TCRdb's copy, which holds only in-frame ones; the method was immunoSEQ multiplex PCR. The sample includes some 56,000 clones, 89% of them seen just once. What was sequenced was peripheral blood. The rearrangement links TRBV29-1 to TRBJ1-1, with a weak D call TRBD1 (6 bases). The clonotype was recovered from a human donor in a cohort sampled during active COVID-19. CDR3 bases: TGCAGCGTTGACAACCCTACAGGGAGGGTGGACACTGAAGCTTTCTTT. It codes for CSVDNPTGRVDTEAFF.